This T cell receptor (beta chain) was sequenced during a study of blood T cell repertoires in COVID-19. Study-level background: Sample material is recorded as cDNA or gDNA derived from T cells, B-cell-depleted T cells, or PBMCs.

Per germline, CDR1 PRHDT and CDR2 FYEKMQ (reference sequence). J was trimmed by 2 bases and V by 4 bases; bases with no gene match: 7. The CDR3 contains 16 residues. Clones were sequenced by immunoSEQ multiplex PCR, and TCRdb holds only the in-frame ones, with some missing. The sample includes tens of thousands of clones, around nine tenths seen only once; the top ten take approximately 12%. This TCR derives from a man older than 75 with acute or convalescent COVID-19. Sequencing was carried out using peripheral blood. The chain is built from TRBV13 and TRBJ2-2; 7 bases are shared with TRBD1. The CDR3 bases are TGTGCCAGCAGCTCATCAAGGACAGGTAACACCGGGGAGCTGTTTTTT. Translation gives CASSSSRTGNTGELFF.